This is a list of T cell receptor beta chains from one sample in a study of PD-1 blockade in mismatch repair-deficient tumors. Clones were read by immunoSEQ multiplex PCR, and TCRdb kept only the in-frame ones, dropping some. The data hold some 84,000 clones, with around 85% observed a single time. The sequenced sample was peripheral blood, obtained 12 weeks after starting pembrolizumab. These receptors were collected from an adult with mismatch repair-deficient cancer. The CDR3 runs from the conserved cysteine through the conserved F or W. A D gene is named only where the DNA matches it firmly. Rows give clone size only sometimes, using once, few, many, or a class for an expanded clone.

j_gene	abundance	v_gene	d_gene	CDR3nt	CDR3aa
TRBJ2-7	NA	TRBV6-1	TRBD2	TGTGCCAGCAGTGAGAGGACTAGCGGGAGAGACGAGCAGTACTTC	CASSERTSGRDEQYF
TRBJ1-1	NA	TRBV20-1	TRBD1	TGCAGTGCTGGCCAGGGGGCTGAAGCTTTCTTT	CSAGQGAEAFF
TRBJ2-3	NA	TRBV19	NA	TGTGCCAGTAGTATAGGGCGGGCGACTCAAACCGGCACAGATACGCAGTATTTT	CASSIGRATQTGTDTQYF
TRBJ2-7	NA	TRBV5-1	TRBD2	TGCGCCAGCAGCTTGGAAGCGGGAGTGGACGAGCAGTACTTC	CASSLEAGVDEQYF
TRBJ2-1	NA	TRBV5-6	NA	TGTGCCAGCAGCTTAAATCCGGGACCCCACTTCGACAATGAGCAGTTCTTC	CASSLNPGPHFDNEQFF
TRBJ2-3	NA	TRBV4-1	TRBD2	TGCGCCAGCAGCCAATTGATTTGGAAGCGGGAGACCCGCTACCATACGCAGTATTTT	CASSQLIWKRETRYHTQYF
TRBJ2-7	NA	TRBV6-4	TRBD2	TGTGCCAGCAGTGAATCAGCGGGAGGGCCAGACGAGCAGTACTTC	CASSESAGGPDEQYF
TRBJ2-2	NA	TRBV7-2	NA	TGTGCCAGCAGCTTTTCGGGTCGTACATGGGAGCTGTTTTTT	CASSFSGRTWELFF
TRBJ1-1	NA	TRBV5-4	NA	TGTGCCAGCAGCTTGCAGATGGCAGGATCTGAAGCTTTCTTT	CASSLQMAGSEAFF
TRBJ2-7	NA	TRBV27	NA	TGTGCCAGCAGCCCCCCCGGGTTCTACGAGCAGTACTTC	CASSPPGFYEQYF
TRBJ2-2	many	TRBV7-7	TRBD2	TGTGCTAGCAGCTTAGAGGAGAGGGCTAGCGGGAGACGAACCGGGGAGCTGTTTTTT	CASSLEERASGRRTGELFF
TRBJ1-1	NA	TRBV2	NA	TGTGCCGGGTCGGAAAACACTGAAGCTTTCTTT	CAGSENTEAFF
TRBJ2-1	NA	TRBV27	NA	TGTGCCAGCAGGGACTACAATGAGCAGTTCTTC	CASRDYNEQFF
TRBJ1-2	NA	TRBV30	NA	TGTGCCTGGAGCGGGGGGGGAGGCCGCAACTATGGCTACACCTTC	CAWSGGGGRNYGYTF
TRBJ2-6	NA	TRBV11-3	NA	TGTGCCAGCAGCTTGGGGGGGACAGGGGCCAACGTCCTGACTTTC	CASSLGGTGANVLTF